The 16 T cell receptor beta chains in this list originate from one sample, sequenced in a study of response to subunit inactivated influenza vaccine. TCRdb fed the RT-PCR reads into MiXCR, producing one record per CDR3 protein. The sample has 150,000 to 200,000 distinct CDR3 sequences, 9.5% to 15% seen once. A further study also used this sample, focusing on T cells expressing NK-cell markers. According to that study: Scientists made TCR beta cDNA using 5'RACE template switching with UMIs.

The material was CD8+ T cells sorted from PBMCs, obtained about 12 days after vaccination. The origin of the receptors is a man aged 50 or older who received an inactivated influenza vaccine.

The V and J genes are TRBV10-3 and TRBJ2-7; 10 bases are shared with TRBD1. V lost 6 bases and J lost 6; bases outside the gene matches: 8. Germline CDR1 is ENHRY and CDR2 is SYGVKD. This CDR3 comprises 14 residues. This chain's CDR3 is CAIREPGQGIEQYF. In nucleotides, the CDR3 is TGTGCCATCAGAGAGCCGGGACAGGGGATCGAGCAGTACTTC.

This clonotype was detected only a few times. This CDR3 reads CASSLPKGTSGRYEQYF. The DNA for the CDR3 is TGTGCCAGCAGCCTCCCCAAAGGGACTAGCGGGCGGTACGAGCAGTACTTC. This sequence joins TRBV5-6 and TRBJ2-7, with 12 nucleotides matching TRBD2. In germline, CDR1 is SGHDT, CDR2 YYEEEE. This CDR3 is built from 17 residues. Germline trimming cut 4 bases from V and 4 bases from J; bases unmatched to any gene: 12.

At least ten counts were recorded for this clonotype. V usage is TRBV5-5 and J usage is TRBJ2-5; the D gene is possibly TRBD1 (6 bases). V was cut by 5 bases and J by 5 bases, with 19 bases left in between. Germline assignment: CDR1 SGHKS and CDR2 YYEKEE (reference sequence). The CDR3 is made up of 15 amino acids. CDR3 region: CASRSDRLVVETQYF. The CDR3, as DNA: TGTGCCAGCAGGTCCGACAGGTTGGTGGTGGAGACCCAGTACTTC.

The CDR3 protein is CAISALDRGFDTAYEQYF. The CDR3 DNA reads as TGTGCCATCAGTGCCCTGGACAGGGGATTCGATACTGCCTACGAGCAGTACTTC. V and J are TRBV10-3 and TRBJ2-7, with 9 bases aligning to TRBD1. Trimming took 4 bases from V and 2 from J; bases not matched to a gene: 15. CDR3 size: 18 residues. Germline V CDR1 and CDR2: ENHRY, SYGVKD.

In the case of this clonotype: One junction end disagrees with the germline gene, perhaps due to a read error. CDR3 DNA sequence: TGTGCCACCAGCAGACCACCCATGCGGGACTACGGCTACACCTTC. Translation gives CATSRPPMRDYGYTF. The gene calls are TRBV15 and TRBJ1-2; the D gene is possibly TRBD1 (5 bases). The germline gives CDR1 LNHNV, CDR2 YYDKDF (reference sequence). CDR3 length equals 15 residues.

This clonotype has ten or more counts. V gene TRBV4-1 combines with J gene TRBJ2-1, with D uncertain. The CDR3 is made up of 14 amino acids. The germline CDR1 and CDR2 sequences are MGHRA and YSYEKL. V was cut by 3 bases and J by 7 bases, with 13 bases left in between. The CDR3 sequence: CASSHLAGSNEQFF. In DNA, the CDR3 is TGCGCCAGCAGCCACTTGGCAGGATCGAATGAGCAGTTCTTC.

V is TRBV6-1 and J is TRBJ2-1; D remains ambiguous. CDR1 is MNHNS, CDR2 SASEGT, per germline. The V gene lost 6 bases and the J gene lost 3 bases, with 12 bases spanning the gap. This CDR3 contains 14 residues. CDR3 protein: CASSDLLNYNEQFF. The CDR3 DNA is TGTGCCAGCAGCGACCTCTTAAACTACAATGAGCAGTTCTTC.

The chain uses TRBV29-1 and TRBJ1-1; a possible D gene is TRBD1 (5 bases). CDR1 is SQVTM, CDR2 ANQGSEA, per germline. The CDR3 is 10 residues long. The V and J ends lost 3 bases and 7 bases respectively, with 6 bases between them. The CDR3 reads CSVDGGEAFF. The CDR3 DNA follows: TGCAGCGTTGATGGGGGTGAAGCTTTCTTT.

V usage is TRBV5-6 and J usage is TRBJ2-7; D ambiguous. CDR3 length: 14 amino acids. Trimming shortened V by 6 bases and J by 2 bases, and 15 bases separated the two germline ends. Germline V gene sequence: CDR1 SGHDT, CDR2 YYEEEE. The CDR3 reads CASTNGPLTYEQYF. The CDR3 bases are TGTGCCAGCACCAACGGCCCCCTGACCTACGAGCAGTACTTC. Together with reference TRBV5-6 and TRBJ2-7, the CDR3 gives the full variable domain: DAGVTQSPTHLIKTRGQQVTLRCSPKSGHDTVSWYQQALGQGPQFIFQYYEEEERQRGNFPDRFSGHQFPNYSSELNVNALLLGDSALYLCASTNGPLTYEQYFGPGTRLTVT.

This clonotype was counted between two and nine times. This chain uses TRBV29-1 with TRBJ2-7; D may be TRBD1 (7 bases). The CDR3 sequence is 14 residues long. V lost 3 bases and J 4 bases, leaving 16 bases between the germline ends. Germline V gene data show CDR1 as SQVTM and CDR2 as ANQGSEA. The CDR3: CSVDVQAGGYEQYF. CDR3 nucleotide sequence: TGCAGCGTTGATGTGCAGGCAGGGGGGTACGAGCAGTACTTC.

The chain has TRBV4-2 and TRBJ2-7, with D possibly being TRBD2 (6 bases). Germline V lookup: CDR1 LGHNA, CDR2 YNFKEQ. V lost 0 bases and J lost 4, with 10 bases in between. This CDR3 is 14 amino acids long. The CDR3 protein is CASSQDPGTYEQYF. CDR3 coding DNA: TGTGCCAGCAGCCAAGATCCAGGGACTTACGAGCAGTACTTC.

J is TRBJ1-2 and V is TRBV7-3; TRBD1 aligns across 8 bases. CDR1 is SGHTA, CDR2 FQGTGA, per germline. V shed 2 bases and J 5 bases; nucleotides not matched to a gene: 19. This CDR3 region has 19 residues. This CDR3 reads CASSLSDRGLEFWKYGYTF. The CDR3 region has the DNA TGTGCCAGCAGCTTATCCGACAGGGGTTTGGAGTTTTGGAAATATGGCTACACCTTC.

This clonotype was recorded a few times. The chain employs TRBV4-1 and TRBJ1-4; 8 bases align to TRBD1. Germline CDR1 reads MGHRA; CDR2 reads YSYEKL. This CDR3 comprises 14 residues. V dropped 1 base and J dropped 7; count of bases not matched to a gene: 2. The CDR3 DNA is TGCGCCAGCAGCCAAGTTGACAGGGGTGAAAAACTGTTTTTT. It translates to CASSQVDRGEKLFF.

In its sample, this clonotype was seen a few times. This chain connects TRBV20-1 to TRBJ1-4, with 7 positions matching TRBD1. V trimming: 6 bases; J trimming: 7 bases; junction bases outside the gene matches: 5. CDR1 is DFQATT, CDR2 SNEGSKA, per germline (reference sequence). The CDR3 consists of 12 residues. The CDR3 bases are TGCAGTGCAGAGGGGGCCGTTGAAAAACTGTTTTTT. Amino acid sequence: CSAEGAVEKLFF.

The rearrangement joins TRBV6-2 or TRBV6-3 to TRBJ2-1; the D gene is possibly TRBD2 (5 bases). V lost 7 bases to trimming and J lost 3 bases, with 7 bases between them. The CDR3 spans 12 residues. Germline CDR1 is MNHEY and CDR2 is SVGEGT. The CDR3 DNA follows: TGTGCCAGCACCGGACTCTACAATGAGCAGTTCTTC. It specifies CASTGLYNEQFF.

The chain joins TRBV18 to TRBJ2-1, with D unclear. Trimming removed 5 bases from V and 4 bases from J, with 9 bases in between. This CDR3 contains 13 residues. CDR1 is KGHSH and CDR2 is LQKENI in the germline V gene. CDR3 bases: TGTGCCAGCTCATCCGACCCGTACAATGAGCAGTTCTTC. Amino acid sequence: CASSSDPYNEQFF. The full variable domain, completed using reference TRBV18 and TRBJ2-1, is NAGVMQNPRHLVRRRGQEARLRCSPMKGHSHVYWYRQLPEEGLKFMVYLQKENIIDESGMPKERFSAEFPKEGPSILRIQQVVRGDSAAYFCASSSDPYNEQFFGPGTRLTVL.